This T cell receptor (beta chain) came from a study of regulatory T cells in long-lasting Graves disease. Findings and caveats of the study: With a small sample size, accuracy may have been reduced. The study found persistent patients shared more public clonotypes (roughly 2,800) than new patients (about 990).

Combining iRepertoire HTBI primers with Arm-PCR of CDR3 regions, the authors built TCR beta libraries. TCRdb reanalysed the multiplex PCR reads using MiXCR and keeps one entry per CDR3 protein. The sample consists of about 430,000 distinct CDR3 sequences, around 20% of them appearing once. This clonotype was observed many times. Antigen specificity is unknown. Specified time point: persistent/refractory GD, antithyroid drugs over 5 years with positive TRAb. The TCR library was prepared using RNA isolated from PBMCs. CDR1 is MDHEN and CDR2 is SYDVKM in the germline V gene. The ends lost 5 bases at V and 1 base at J; junction bases unmatched: 6. The CDR3 has 15 residues.

This chain connects TRBV28 to TRBJ2-5; TRBD1 aligns across 8 bases. The sample in question was peripheral blood mononuclear cells (PBMCs), obtained when the disease was refractory, from a patient treated with antithyroid drugs. The sequence was obtained from a female donor with Graves disease. The CDR3 sequence: CASSKRTGLQETQYF. In DNA, the CDR3 is TGTGCCAGCAGTAAACGGACAGGGCTCCAAGAGACCCAGTACTTC.